This T cell receptor (beta chain) emerged from a study of cytomegalovirus exposure and HLA in healthy donors. Study context: Early released data had roughly 81 million unique TCRs, all coming from HLA-typed donors. General study points: 87-base-pair reads could not separate some V segments, including TRBV6-2 and TRBV6-3. Association with HLA alleles at 0.05 false discovery rate was found for 15,000 to 20,000 TCR beta sequences in a later analysis.

In the PCR, 60 Vbeta and 13 Jbeta primers were used. Using immunoSEQ multiplex PCR, the repertoire was profiled, and TCRdb retains in-frame clones only, with some absent. In the table there are approximately 150,000 clones, approximately 74% of which are singletons. In its sample, this clone was seen once. Its antigen remains unknown. The CDR3 loop spans 15 amino acids. CDR1 is LNHNV, CDR2 YYDKDF, per germline (reference sequence). V dropped 5 bases and J dropped 4 bases, with 17 bases sitting between them. The TCR was taken from a woman in her 30s in good health and CMV-seronegative. The chain links TRBV15 to TRBJ1-1; D unresolved. Material: PBMCs. The CDR3 is CATSFREEGGTEAFF. CDR3 coding DNA: TGTGCCACCAGCTTCCGTGAGGAGGGCGGCACTGAAGCTTTCTTT.